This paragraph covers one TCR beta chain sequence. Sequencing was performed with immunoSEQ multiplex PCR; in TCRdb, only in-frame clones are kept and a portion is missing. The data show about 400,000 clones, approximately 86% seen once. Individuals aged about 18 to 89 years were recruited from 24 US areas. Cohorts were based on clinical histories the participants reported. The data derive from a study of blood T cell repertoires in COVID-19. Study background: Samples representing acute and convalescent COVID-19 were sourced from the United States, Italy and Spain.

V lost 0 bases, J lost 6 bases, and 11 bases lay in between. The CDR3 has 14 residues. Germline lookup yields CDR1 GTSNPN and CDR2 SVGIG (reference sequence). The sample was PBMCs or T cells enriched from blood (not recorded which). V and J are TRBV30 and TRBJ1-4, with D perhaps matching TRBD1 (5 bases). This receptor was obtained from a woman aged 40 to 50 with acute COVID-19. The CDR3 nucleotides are TGTGCCTGGAGTGTACCCGGGACTTATGAAAAACTGTTTTTT. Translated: CAWSVPGTYEKLFF.